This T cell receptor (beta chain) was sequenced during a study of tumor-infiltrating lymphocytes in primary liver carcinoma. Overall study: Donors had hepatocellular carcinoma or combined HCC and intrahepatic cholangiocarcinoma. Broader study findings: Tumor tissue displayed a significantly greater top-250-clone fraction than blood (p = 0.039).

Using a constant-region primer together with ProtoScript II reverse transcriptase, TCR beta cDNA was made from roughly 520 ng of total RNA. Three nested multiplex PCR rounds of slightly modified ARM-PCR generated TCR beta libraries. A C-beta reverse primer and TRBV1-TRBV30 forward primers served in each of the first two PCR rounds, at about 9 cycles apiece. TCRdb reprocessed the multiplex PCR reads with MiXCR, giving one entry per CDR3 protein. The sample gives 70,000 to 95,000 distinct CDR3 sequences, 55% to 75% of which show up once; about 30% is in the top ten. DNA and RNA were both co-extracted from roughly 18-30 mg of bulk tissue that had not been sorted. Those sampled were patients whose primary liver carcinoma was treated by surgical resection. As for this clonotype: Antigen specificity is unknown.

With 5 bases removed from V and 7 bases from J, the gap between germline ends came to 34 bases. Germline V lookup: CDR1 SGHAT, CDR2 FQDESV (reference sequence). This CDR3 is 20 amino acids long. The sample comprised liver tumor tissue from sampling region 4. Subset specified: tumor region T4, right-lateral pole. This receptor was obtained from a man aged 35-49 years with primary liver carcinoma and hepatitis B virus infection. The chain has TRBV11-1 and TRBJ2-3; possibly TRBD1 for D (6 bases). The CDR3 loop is CASSTGYRVIVGVSGNTQYF. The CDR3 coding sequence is TGTGCCAGCAGCACAGGCTACAGGGTCATAGTGGGAGTTTCTGGAAATACGCAGTATTTT.